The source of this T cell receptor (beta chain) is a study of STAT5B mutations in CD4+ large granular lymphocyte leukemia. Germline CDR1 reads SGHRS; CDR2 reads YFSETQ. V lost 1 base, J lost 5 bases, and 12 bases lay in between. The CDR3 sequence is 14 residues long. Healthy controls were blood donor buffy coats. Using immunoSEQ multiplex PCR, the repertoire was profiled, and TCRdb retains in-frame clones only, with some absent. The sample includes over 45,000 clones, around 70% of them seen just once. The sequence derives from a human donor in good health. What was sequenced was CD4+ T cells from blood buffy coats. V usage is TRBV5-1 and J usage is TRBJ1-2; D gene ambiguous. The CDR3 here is CASSLMAATYGYTF. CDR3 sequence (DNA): TGCGCCAGCAGCTTGATGGCAGCCACATATGGCTACACCTTC.